The T cell receptor (beta chain) described here comes from a study of shared clonotypes between healthy human individuals. Germline CDR1 reads PRHDT; CDR2 reads FYEKMQ (reference sequence). The CDR3 extends over 13 amino acids. V dropped 0 bases and J dropped 2 bases, with 4 bases sitting between them. The assay ran at deep level. Sequenced by immunoSEQ multiplex PCR; TCRdb stores in-frame clones only, minus some. The sample consists of 550,000 to 600,000 clones, roughly 98% of them appearing once. Naive CD8 isolation took CD45RO-negative cells positively selected for CCR7 and excluded terminally differentiated effector memory CD45RA+ cells.

The source material was naive CD8+ T cells sorted from blood. The sequence was obtained from a man aged 25 to 40 in good health. This rearrangement joins TRBV13 to TRBJ1-2; D remains ambiguous. The CDR3 sequence: CASSLGDNYGYTF. The CDR3, as DNA: TGTGCCAGCAGCTTAGGGGACAACTATGGCTACACCTTC.